The clone carrying this T cell receptor (beta chain) was picked up a small number of times. The antigen is unknown. Each CDR3 protein gets one entry after TCRdb re-called the reads with MiXCR. Of 550,000 to 850,000 distinct CDR3 sequences in the sample, around 31% were seen once. The record originates from a study of T cell repertoires in cytomegalovirus infection. The CDR3 has 14 residues. Trimming removed 5 bases from V and 3 bases from J, with 14 bases in between. Germline V lookup: CDR1 SGHVS, CDR2 FNYEAQ. Study-level findings and limits: Ex vivo, HLA-C-restricted CMV-specific TCR beta clonotypes prevailed over the rest of the response.

The chain uses TRBV7-6 and TRBJ2-7, with D possibly TRBD2 on 6 matching bases. The sequencing here drew on cultured PBMCs, taken from culture after CMV antigen stimulation. The TCR comes from a human donor in good health (CMV status not recorded). Some clones in this sample may be carry-over from other donors' samples. CDR3 nucleotides: TGTGCCAGCAGCGGCGGGACGGAAGACTACGAGCAGTACTTC. It encodes CASSGGTEDYEQYF. The full variable domain, rest sourced from reference TRBV7-6 and TRBJ2-7, is GAGVSQSPRYKVTKRGQDVALRCDPISGHVSLYWYRQALGQGPEFLTYFNYEAQQDKSGLPNDRFSAERPEGSISTLTIQRTEQRDSAMYRCASSGGTEDYEQYFGPGTRLTVT.